A selection of T cell receptor beta chains follows, all from one sample in a study of identical twins. TCRdb re-derived calls from the 5' RACE reads in MiXCR, one entry per CDR3 protein. Among approximately 500,000 distinct CDR3 sequences listed, approximately 14% were seen once. The same specimen was also included in a second study, on yellow fever vaccine responses in identical twins.

Material: CD4+ T cells sorted from blood. Every receptor here comes from a woman between 18 and 29 years old in good health. The CDR3 runs from the conserved cysteine through the conserved F or W. The D gene is left open where the match is weak. Size values are once, few and many counts, or a class for expanded clones, and some rows have none.

j_gene | d_gene | len | v_gene | abundance | CDR3aa
TRBJ1-2 | NA | 12 | TRBV12-3/TRBV12-4 | many | CASRIQGSGYTF
TRBJ1-2 | TRBD1 | 16 | TRBV18 | NA | CASSPDGQGRLYGYTF
TRBJ2-2 | NA | 14 | TRBV4-1 | NA | CASSQDFGNWELFF
TRBJ1-1 | NA | 12 | TRBV12-3/TRBV12-4 | few | CASNRQGVEAFF
TRBJ2-1 | TRBD2 | 20 | TRBV10-3 | few | CAISAGASGTTNYPLNEQFF
TRBJ1-5 | TRBD1 | 13 | TRBV12-3/TRBV12-4 | few | CASSIQGNQPQHF
TRBJ2-5 | TRBD2 | 17 | TRBV6-1 | NA | CASSPGSGWGGQETQYF
TRBJ2-5 | NA | 13 | TRBV20-1 | NA | CSARVQYQETQYF
TRBJ2-2 | NA | 12 | TRBV6-6 | few | CASSSTTGELFF
TRBJ2-1 | NA | 16 | TRBV12-3/TRBV12-4 | NA | CASSFPLRSPYNEQFF
TRBJ2-5 | NA | 12 | TRBV10-3 | few | CAISDREQTQYF